This paragraph reports one TCR beta chain. Its antigen is unidentified. This sample was taken from a study of radiotherapy plus CTLA-4 blockade in lung cancer. Study context: In 18% of patients, objective responses were seen; 31% had disease control.

Overall study results and limits: In blood, after radiotherapy plus ipilimumab, tumor-derived TCR clones expanded.

The CDR3 loop spans 16 amino acids. V shed 8 bases and J 2 bases; nucleotides not matched to a gene: 11. CDR1 and CDR2 from the germline V gene are SNHLY and FYNNEI. It was focal radiation plus CTLA-4 blockade with ipilimumab that patients with chemo-refractory metastatic non-small-cell lung cancer received. Profiling relied on immunoSEQ multiplex PCR, and the TCRdb table lists in-frame clones only, not all of them. Among 80,000 to 95,000 clones listed, roughly four fifths were seen once. The source was peripheral blood, collected from a patient treated with radiotherapy plus ipilimumab. This TCR derives from a human donor with non-small cell lung cancer who had stable disease on radiotherapy plus ipilimumab. The gene calls are TRBV2 and TRBJ2-3; TRBD2 matches at 9 bases. This chain's CDR3 is CASQKRAGGYTDTQYF. The CDR3 DNA reads TGTGCCAGCCAAAAGAGGGCGGGGGGGTACACAGATACGCAGTATTTT.